This record covers a single TCR beta chain. Each CDR3 protein gets one entry after TCRdb re-called the PCR reads with MiXCR. The sample contains about 14,000 distinct CDR3 sequences, approximately 48% of which appear only once. The sample is drawn from a study of tumor-infiltrating lymphocytes in oesophageal squamous cell carcinoma. Per germline, CDR1 SGHTA and CDR2 FQGTGA. This CDR3 is 14 amino acids long. The V and J genes are TRBV7-3 and TRBJ2-5, with D unclear. The better agreement between TRBJ2-1 and the DNA end casts doubt on the J call. The receptor was isolated from a male donor with esophageal squamous cell carcinoma. The sample taken for sequencing was blood. DNA for the CDR3: TGTGCCAGCAGCTTAGGTTTCGGTCCCAATGAGCAGTTCTTC. This translates into CASSLGFGPNEQFF.